Below are 20 T cell receptor beta chains sequenced from a single sample in a study of shared clonotypes between healthy human individuals. Assay used: immunoSEQ multiplex PCR; TCRdb lists only in-frame clones, some missing. The sample contains about 690,000 clones, around 91% of which appear only once. The sample consisted of memory CD8+ T cells from PBMCs. The subset was: CD45RO+ cells pooled with CCR7-negative TemRA cells. All receptors come from a young man in good health. Some clones in this sample may be carry-over from other donors' samples.

Details on this clone: Other DNA sequences within the sample encode an identical CDR3. The J gene is TRBJ2-3, the V gene TRBV6-5; 8 nucleotides line up with TRBD2. This CDR3 contains 13 residues. The ends lost 8 bases at V and 2 bases at J; junction bases unmatched: 3. Germline V gene data show CDR1 as MNHEY and CDR2 as SVGAGI. The CDR3 protein is CASSLAATDTQYF. CDR3 nucleotides: TGTGCCAGCTCACTAGCGGCCACAGATACGCAGTATTTT.

J is TRBJ1-3 and V is TRBV9; the match to TRBD1 covers 9 bases. Trimming at V came to 3 bases and at J to 4 bases, leaving 5 bases not matched to a gene. Germline V lookup: CDR1 SGDLS, CDR2 YYNGEE. CDR3 size: 15 residues. The CDR3 DNA is TGTGCCAGCAGCGCCACAGGGGGCGCCGGAAACACCATATATTTT. It encodes CASSATGGAGNTIYF.

This chain connects TRBV5-8 to TRBJ2-3, with 7 nucleotides matching TRBD1. The CDR3 contains 16 residues. With V trimmed by 0 bases and J by 1 base, 5 bases remained unmatched. The germline V gene encodes CDR1 SGHTS and CDR2 YDEGEE. CDR3 sequence: CASSLAPDRGTDTQYF. The CDR3 region has the DNA TGTGCCAGCAGCTTGGCCCCCGACAGGGGCACAGATACGCAGTATTTT.

Concerning this clone itself: This same CDR3 is encoded by further DNA sequences in the sample. J is TRBJ1-1 and V is TRBV30; perhaps TRBD1 as D (5 bases). The germline V gene encodes CDR1 GTSNPN and CDR2 SVGIG (reference sequence). The V end lost 2 bases, the J end lost 1 base, and 8 bases lay between the germline ends. The CDR3 is made up of 13 amino acids. CDR3 protein: CAWSLGGNTEAFF. The CDR3 nucleotides are TGTGCCTGGAGTCTCGGGGGGAACACTGAAGCTTTCTTT.

The rearrangement uses TRBV4-1 and TRBJ2-3; D might be TRBD1 or TRBD2, each matching 5 bases. Trimming left V 5 bases short and J 0 bases short, with 9 bases between. CDR3 size: 14 residues. The germline CDR1 and CDR2 sequences are MGHRA and YSYEKL. CDR3 amino acids: CASSSRDSTDTQYF. DNA for the CDR3: TGCGCCAGCAGCTCTAGGGACAGCACAGATACGCAGTATTTT.

V and J are TRBV28 and TRBJ2-7, with D perhaps TRBD2 (5 bases). The germline gives CDR1 MDHEN, CDR2 SYDVKM. V was clipped by 3 bases and J by 2 bases, with 14 bases between them. The CDR3 runs 15 residues. The CDR3 here is CASSFRPGVTYEQYF. The CDR3 coding sequence is TGTGCCAGCAGTTTCCGACCCGGGGTGACCTACGAGCAGTACTTC. The whole variable domain, filled in from reference TRBV28 and TRBJ2-7, reads DVKVTQSSRYLVKRTGEKVFLECVQDMDHENMFWYRQDPGLGLRLIYFSYDVKMKEKGDIPEGYSVSREKKERFSLILESASTNQTSMYLCASSFRPGVTYEQYFGPGTRLTVT.

This sequence joins TRBV13 and TRBJ1-2, with 12 bases matching TRBD1. Per germline, CDR1 PRHDT and CDR2 FYEKMQ (reference sequence). The CDR3 is 16 amino acids. With 5 bases clipped from V and 5 bases from J, the junction kept 9 bases outside the gene matches. This chain's CDR3 is CASSTQGQGARYGYTF. As DNA, the CDR3 is TGTGCCAGCAGCACCCAGGGACAGGGGGCGCGGTATGGCTACACCTTC.

The chain recombines TRBV10-2 with TRBJ2-7; 12 bases fit TRBD2. V lost 8 bases, J lost 5 bases, and 7 bases stayed unmatched. CDR1 and CDR2 (germline): WSHSY, SAAADI. The CDR3 has 14 residues. The CDR3 region has the DNA TGCGCCAGCGGCCTAGCGGGAGGGCGCGACGAGCAGTACTTC. It yields the protein CASGLAGGRDEQYF.

V usage is TRBV10-2 and J usage is TRBJ2-5; D gene ambiguous. The J call may be incorrect, as the DNA end agrees better with TRBJ2-7. CDR3 length: 15 residues. Germline-derived CDR1 and CDR2 are WSHSY and SAAADI. This CDR3 is CASRAPTLNSYEQYF. The CDR3 DNA reads TGCGCCAGCAGGGCCCCCACCTTGAACTCCTACGAGCAGTACTTC.

V gene TRBV9 combines with J gene TRBJ1-4; a possible D gene is TRBD1 (5 bases). The germline V and J ends were trimmed by 3 bases and 1 base, with 10 bases remaining between them. Germline loops: CDR1 SGDLS, CDR2 YYNGEE. The length of the CDR3 is 15 residues. DNA of the CDR3: TGTGCCAGCAGCGCTGGGGGTGGAACTAATGAAAAACTGTTTTTT. This sequence encodes CASSAGGGTNEKLFF.

J is TRBJ1-2 and V is TRBV9, with a possible D match to TRBD1 (5 bases). Germline assignment: CDR1 SGDLS and CDR2 YYNGEE. With 2 bases removed from V and 0 bases from J, the gap between germline ends came to 11 bases. The length of the CDR3 is 15 residues. CDR3 protein: CASSVRGSTNYGYTF. The DNA for the CDR3 is TGTGCCAGCAGCGTGAGGGGCTCGACTAACTATGGCTACACCTTC.

The genes are TRBV5-6 and TRBJ2-3; no firm D call. CDR3 length: 14 amino acids. V was trimmed by 4 bases and J by 0 bases, leaving 9 bases between them. Germline CDR1 and CDR2: SGHDT and YYEEEE. CDR3 DNA: TGTGCCAGCAGCATTCCGGGTAGCACAGATACGCAGTATTTT. As protein: CASSIPGSTDTQYF.

This clone was recorded only once. The chain is built from TRBV6-5 and TRBJ1-2, with D hard to call. The germline gives CDR1 MNHEY, CDR2 SVGAGI. Trimming cost V 4 bases and J 6 bases, with 18 bases left between them. The length of the CDR3 is 15 residues. CDR3 region: CASSSKPSGPDGYTF. CDR3 sequence (DNA): TGTGCCAGCAGTTCCAAACCGTCTGGGCCCGATGGCTACACCTTC.

The table lists this clone with many counts. The chain uses TRBV10-3 and TRBJ2-4; 7 bases are shared with TRBD2. Germline loops: CDR1 ENHRY, CDR2 SYGVKD. The CDR3 runs to 14 residues. V was pared by 2 bases and J by 8 bases, with 6 bases of the junction left unmatched. CDR3 in amino acids: CAISEGRGRHIQYF. CDR3 sequence (DNA): TGTGCCATCAGTGAGGGTCGCGGGAGACACATTCAGTACTTC.

The count of this clone is one. Sequence at one end of the junction differs from germline and may be a read error. The V gene is TRBV5-3, the J gene TRBJ2-5; D may be TRBD2 (5 bases). TRBV5-3 is placed among ORFs of uncertain function. This CDR3 has 15 amino acids. CDR3 residues: CASSLLIGGQETQYF. The CDR3 nucleotides are TGTGCCAGCAGCTTGCTGATCGGAGGCCAAGAGACCCAGTACTTC.

The genes are TRBV18 and TRBJ2-7; tentative D call: TRBD2 (5 bases). The CDR3 extends over 15 amino acids. V was pared by 6 bases and J by 2 bases, with 17 bases between. Germline V gene data show CDR1 as KGHSH and CDR2 as LQKENI. CDR3 sequence: CASSRPSLVPYEQYF. The CDR3 nucleotides read TGTGCCAGCTCCCGGCCTAGCCTTGTTCCCTACGAGCAGTACTTC.

The V gene is TRBV25-1, the J gene TRBJ2-7; D possibly corresponds to TRBD2 (5 bases). The length of the CDR3 is 14 residues. V gave up 8 bases and J gave up 4 bases, with 18 bases separating them. Looked up from germline, CDR1 is MGHDK and CDR2 is SYGVNS. The CDR3 loop reads CASSAERTPYEQYF. The CDR3, as DNA: TGTGCCAGCTCGGCAGAGCGGACTCCTTACGAGCAGTACTTC.

The chain is built from TRBV7-9 and TRBJ2-7; the D gene could be TRBD1 or TRBD2 (5 bases each). V lost 2 bases and J 3 bases, leaving 14 bases between the germline ends. This CDR3 is 15 amino acids long. Germline V CDR1 and CDR2: SEHNR, FQNEAQ (reference sequence). CDR3 in amino acids: CASSLNPGRIYEQYF. The CDR3 nucleotides are TGTGCCAGCAGCTTAAATCCAGGGAGAATCTACGAGCAGTACTTC.

The DNA for the CDR3 is TGTGCCAGCAGTTCCGGGACAGGGGTGTACGAGCAGTACTTC. Amino acids: CASSSGTGVYEQYF. The chain carries TRBV2 and TRBJ2-7; 10 nucleotides align to TRBD1. CDR1 and CDR2 from the germline V gene are SNHLY and FYNNEI. The CDR3 is made up of 14 amino acids. The trim removed 5 bases at V and 4 bases at J, leaving 5 bases unmatched.

The gene calls are TRBV5-8 and TRBJ2-7, with D unclear. V shed 0 bases and J shed 4 bases, with 11 bases lying between them. Germline V gene data show CDR1 as SGHTS and CDR2 as YDEGEE. This CDR3 contains 14 residues. CDR3 sequence: CASSLGYPSYEQYF. CDR3 sequence (DNA): TGTGCCAGCAGCTTGGGTTATCCTTCTTACGAGCAGTACTTC.